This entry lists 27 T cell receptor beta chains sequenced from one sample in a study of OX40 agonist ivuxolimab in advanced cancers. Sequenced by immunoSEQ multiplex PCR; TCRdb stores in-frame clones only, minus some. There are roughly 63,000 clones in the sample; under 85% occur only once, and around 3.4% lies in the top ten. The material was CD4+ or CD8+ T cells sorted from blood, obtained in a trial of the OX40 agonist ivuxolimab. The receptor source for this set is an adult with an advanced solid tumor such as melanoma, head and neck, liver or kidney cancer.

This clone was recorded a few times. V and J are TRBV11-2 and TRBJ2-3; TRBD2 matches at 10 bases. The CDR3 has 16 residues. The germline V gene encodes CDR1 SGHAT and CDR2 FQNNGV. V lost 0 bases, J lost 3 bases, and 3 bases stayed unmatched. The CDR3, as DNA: TGTGCCAGCAGCTTAGATCCAGCGGGGGGGACAGATACGCAGTATTTT. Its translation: CASSLDPAGGTDTQYF.

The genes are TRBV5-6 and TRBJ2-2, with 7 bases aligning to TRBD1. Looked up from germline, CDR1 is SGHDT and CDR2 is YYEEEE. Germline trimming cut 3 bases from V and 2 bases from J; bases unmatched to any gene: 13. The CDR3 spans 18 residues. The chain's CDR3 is CASSYKGLPGGNTGELFF. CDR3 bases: TGTGCCAGCAGCTATAAGGGGTTGCCAGGGGGAAACACCGGGGAGCTGTTTTTT.

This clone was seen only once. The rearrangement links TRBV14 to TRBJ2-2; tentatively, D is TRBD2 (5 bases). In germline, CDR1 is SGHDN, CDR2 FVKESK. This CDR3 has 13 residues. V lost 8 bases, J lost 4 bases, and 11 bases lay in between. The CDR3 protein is CASSGLGTGELFF. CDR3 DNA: TGTGCCAGCTCGGGGTTAGGCACCGGGGAGCTGTTTTTT.

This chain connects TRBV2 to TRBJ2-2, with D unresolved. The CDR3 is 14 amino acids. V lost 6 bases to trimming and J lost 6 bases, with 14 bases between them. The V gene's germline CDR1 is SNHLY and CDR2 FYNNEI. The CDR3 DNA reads TGTGCCAGCAGGCCCCGACTCCTGTCCGGGGAGCTGTTTTTT. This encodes CASRPRLLSGELFF.

As DNA, the CDR3 is TGCGCCAGCAGCAATATTGACAGGTTCTACGAGCAGTACTTC. It codes for CASSNIDRFYEQYF. The genes are TRBV5-1 and TRBJ2-7; D perhaps matches TRBD1 (6 bases). Between the trimmed V and J ends, which lost 4 bases and 3 bases, there was a span of 14 bases. Germline V CDR1 and CDR2: SGHRS, YFSETQ. The CDR3 extends over 14 amino acids.

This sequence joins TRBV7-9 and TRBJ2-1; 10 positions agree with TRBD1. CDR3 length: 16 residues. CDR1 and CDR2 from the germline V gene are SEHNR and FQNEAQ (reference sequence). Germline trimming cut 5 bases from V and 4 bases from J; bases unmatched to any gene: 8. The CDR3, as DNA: TGTGCCAGCAGCCTGAGAGGACAGGGGGAATACAATGAGCAGTTCTTC. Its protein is CASSLRGQGEYNEQFF. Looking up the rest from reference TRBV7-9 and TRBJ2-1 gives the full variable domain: DTGVSQNPRHKITKRGQNVTFRCDPISEHNRLYWYRQTLGQGPEFLTYFQNEAQLEKSRLLSDRFSAERPKGSFSTLEIQRTEQGDSAMYLCASSLRGQGEYNEQFFGPGTRLTVL.

In DNA form, the CDR3 reads TGCGCCAGCAGCATAGGGGCCACTAATGAAAAACTGTTTTTT. Its protein is CASSIGATNEKLFF. This chain links TRBV5-1 with TRBJ1-4, with D maybe TRBD1 (5 bases). CDR3 length: 14 amino acids. V dropped 4 bases and J dropped 2 bases, with 9 bases sitting between them. Germline V gene data show CDR1 as SGHRS and CDR2 as YFSETQ.

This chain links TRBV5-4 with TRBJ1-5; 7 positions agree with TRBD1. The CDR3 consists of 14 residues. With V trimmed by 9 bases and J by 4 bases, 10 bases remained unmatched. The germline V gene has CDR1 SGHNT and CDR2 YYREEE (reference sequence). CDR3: CATRGGQLNQPQHF. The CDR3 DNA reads TGTGCCACCAGAGGGGGACAGCTTAATCAGCCCCAGCATTTT.

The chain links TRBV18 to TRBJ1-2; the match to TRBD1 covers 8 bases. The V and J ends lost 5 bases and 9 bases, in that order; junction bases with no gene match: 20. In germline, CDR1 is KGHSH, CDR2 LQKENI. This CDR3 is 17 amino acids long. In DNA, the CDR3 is TGTGCCAGCTCATCACAGGGACAGGCGCAATTACCGGGGAGCTACACCTTC. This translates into CASSSQGQAQLPGSYTF.

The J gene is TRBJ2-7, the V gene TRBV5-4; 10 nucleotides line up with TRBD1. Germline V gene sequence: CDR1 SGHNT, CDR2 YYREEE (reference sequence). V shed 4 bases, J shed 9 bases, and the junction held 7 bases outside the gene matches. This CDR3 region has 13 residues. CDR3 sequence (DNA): TGTGCCAGCAGCCACGACAGGGGGCTTACGCAGTACTTC. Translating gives CASSHDRGLTQYF.

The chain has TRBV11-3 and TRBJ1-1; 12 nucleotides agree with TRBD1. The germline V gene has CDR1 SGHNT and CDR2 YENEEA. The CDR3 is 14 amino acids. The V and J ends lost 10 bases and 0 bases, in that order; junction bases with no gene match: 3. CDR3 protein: CAIGTGGLNTEAFF. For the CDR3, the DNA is TGTGCCATCGGGACAGGGGGCTTGAACACTGAAGCTTTCTTT.

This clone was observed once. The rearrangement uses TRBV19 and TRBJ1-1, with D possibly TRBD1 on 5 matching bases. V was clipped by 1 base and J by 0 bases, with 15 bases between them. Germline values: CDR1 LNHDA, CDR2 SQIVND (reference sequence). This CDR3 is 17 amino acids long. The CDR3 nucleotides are TGTGCCAGTAGTATAGCCCCGAGGGGCTCAATGAACACTGAAGCTTTCTTT. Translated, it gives CASSIAPRGSMNTEAFF.

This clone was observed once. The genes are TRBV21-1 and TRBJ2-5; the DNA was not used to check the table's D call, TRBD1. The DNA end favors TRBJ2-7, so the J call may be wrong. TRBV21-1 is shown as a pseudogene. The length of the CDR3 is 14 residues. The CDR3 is CASSNRDIEYEQYF. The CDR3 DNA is TGTGCCAGCAGCAACCGGGACATAGAATACGAGCAGTACTTC.

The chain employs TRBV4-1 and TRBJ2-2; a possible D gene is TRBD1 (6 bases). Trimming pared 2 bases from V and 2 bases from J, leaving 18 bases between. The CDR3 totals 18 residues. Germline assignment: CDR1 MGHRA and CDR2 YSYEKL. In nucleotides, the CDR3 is TGCGCCAGCAGCCAACGTGGGAAGGGGGTCGGAAACACCGGGGAGCTGTTTTTT. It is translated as CASSQRGKGVGNTGELFF.

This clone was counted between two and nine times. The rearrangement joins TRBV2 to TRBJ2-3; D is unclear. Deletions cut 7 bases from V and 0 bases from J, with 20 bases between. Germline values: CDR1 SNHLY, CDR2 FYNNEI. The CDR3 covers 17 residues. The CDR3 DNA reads TGTGCCAGCACCGGAATGGTTAGGACGCCAAGCACAGATACGCAGTATTTT. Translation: CASTGMVRTPSTDTQYF.

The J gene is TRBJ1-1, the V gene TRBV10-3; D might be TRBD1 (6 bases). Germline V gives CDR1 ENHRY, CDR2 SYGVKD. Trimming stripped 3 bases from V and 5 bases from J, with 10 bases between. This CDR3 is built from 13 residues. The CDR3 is CAISDTGATEAFF. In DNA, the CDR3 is TGTGCCATCAGTGATACGGGGGCAACTGAAGCTTTCTTT.

CDR3 coding DNA: TGTGCCAGCACCCAGGGGGCATATACGCAGTATTTT. Translation gives CASTQGAYTQYF. The rearrangement links TRBV2 to TRBJ2-3; 8 bases are a match to TRBD1. The CDR3 consists of 12 residues. Germline CDR1 and CDR2: SNHLY and FYNNEI. Losses at the gene ends were 7 bases for V and 7 bases for J; bases not matched to a gene: 4.

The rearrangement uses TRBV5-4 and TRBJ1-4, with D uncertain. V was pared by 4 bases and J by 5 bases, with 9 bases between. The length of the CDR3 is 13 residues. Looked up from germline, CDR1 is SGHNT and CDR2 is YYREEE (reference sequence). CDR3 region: CASSRTGNEKLFF. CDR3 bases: TGTGCCAGCAGCCGGACTGGGAATGAAAAACTGTTTTTT.

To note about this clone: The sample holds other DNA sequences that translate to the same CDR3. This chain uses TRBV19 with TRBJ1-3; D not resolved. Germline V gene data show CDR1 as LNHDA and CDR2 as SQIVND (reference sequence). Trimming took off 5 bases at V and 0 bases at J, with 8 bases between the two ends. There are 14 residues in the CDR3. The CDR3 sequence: CASSPGDSGNTIYF. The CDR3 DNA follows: TGTGCCAGTAGTCCCGGCGACTCTGGAAACACCATATATTTT.

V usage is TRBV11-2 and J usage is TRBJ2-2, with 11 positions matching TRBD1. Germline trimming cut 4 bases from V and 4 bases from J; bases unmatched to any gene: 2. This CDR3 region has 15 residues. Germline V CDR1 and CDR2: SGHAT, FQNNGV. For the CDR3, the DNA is TGTGCCAGCAGCTCCGGGACAGGGGGCACCGGGGAGCTGTTTTTT. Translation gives CASSSGTGGTGELFF.

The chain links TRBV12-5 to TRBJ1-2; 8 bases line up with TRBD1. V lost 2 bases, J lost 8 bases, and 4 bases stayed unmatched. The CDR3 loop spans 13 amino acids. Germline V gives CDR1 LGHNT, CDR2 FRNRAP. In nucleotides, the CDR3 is TGTGCTAGTGGTTTGCAGGGGGCGATAGGCTACACCTTC. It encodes CASGLQGAIGYTF.

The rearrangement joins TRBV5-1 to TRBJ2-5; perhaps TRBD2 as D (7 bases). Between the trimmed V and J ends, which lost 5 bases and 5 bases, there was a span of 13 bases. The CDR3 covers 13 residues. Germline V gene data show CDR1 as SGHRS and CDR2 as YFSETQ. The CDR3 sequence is CASRLGGEETQYF. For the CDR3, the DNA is TGCGCCAGCAGGTTAGGGGGGGAGGAGACCCAGTACTTC.

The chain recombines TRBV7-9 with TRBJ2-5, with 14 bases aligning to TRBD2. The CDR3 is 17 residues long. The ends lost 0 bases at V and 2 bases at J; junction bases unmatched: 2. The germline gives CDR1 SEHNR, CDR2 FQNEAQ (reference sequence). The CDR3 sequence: CASSLAGTSGGQETQYF. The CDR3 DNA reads TGTGCCAGCAGCTTAGCAGGGACTAGCGGGGGTCAAGAGACCCAGTACTTC.

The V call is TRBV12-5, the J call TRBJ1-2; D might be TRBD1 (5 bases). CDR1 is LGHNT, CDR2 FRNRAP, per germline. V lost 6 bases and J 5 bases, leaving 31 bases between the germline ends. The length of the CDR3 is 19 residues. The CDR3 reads CASGLVLPQLKGKGYGYTF. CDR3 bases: TGTGCTAGTGGCCTTGTATTACCCCAATTAAAGGGGAAAGGGTATGGCTACACCTTC. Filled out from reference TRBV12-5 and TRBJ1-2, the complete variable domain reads DARVTQTPRHKVTEMGQEVTMRCQPILGHNTVFWYRQTMMQGLELLAYFRNRAPLDDSGMPKDRFSAEMPDATLATLKIQPSEPRDSAVYFCASGLVLPQLKGKGYGYTFGSGTRLTVV.

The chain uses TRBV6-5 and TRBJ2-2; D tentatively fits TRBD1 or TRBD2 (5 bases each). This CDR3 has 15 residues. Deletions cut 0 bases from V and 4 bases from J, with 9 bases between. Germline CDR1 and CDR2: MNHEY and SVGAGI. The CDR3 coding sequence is TGTGCCAGCAGTTACTCGTACGGGGCCACCGGGGAGCTGTTTTTT. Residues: CASSYSYGATGELFF.

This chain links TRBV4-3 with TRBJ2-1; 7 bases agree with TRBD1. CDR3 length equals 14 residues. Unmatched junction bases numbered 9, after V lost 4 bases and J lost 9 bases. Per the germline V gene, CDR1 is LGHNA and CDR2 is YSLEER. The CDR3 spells CASSRSQGIGEQFF. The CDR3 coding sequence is TGCGCCAGCAGCCGCTCACAGGGGATTGGTGAGCAGTTCTTC.

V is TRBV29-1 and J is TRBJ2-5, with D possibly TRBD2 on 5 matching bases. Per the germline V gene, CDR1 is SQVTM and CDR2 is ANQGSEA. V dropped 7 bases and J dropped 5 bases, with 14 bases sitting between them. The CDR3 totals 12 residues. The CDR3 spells CSEGPGGETQYF. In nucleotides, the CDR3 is TGCAGCGAAGGACCCGGCGGGGAGACCCAGTACTTC.